The rows below give T cell receptor beta chains drawn from one sample of a study of tumor and adjacent non-tumor tissue in lung cancer. TCRdb processed the multiplex PCR reads anew with MiXCR; each CDR3 protein has one entry. The sample has roughly 220,000 distinct CDR3 sequences; 71% are singletons. Material for sequencing was lung tumor tissue. Receptors originate from a man in his sixties with non-small cell lung cancer. Each CDR3 is given with its conserved first and last residue. Each record gives: clone size, J gene, D gene, V gene, CDR3 DNA, CDR3 protein. The D gene is left open where the match is weak. Not every row has a clone size; where given, it reads once, few, many or a size class.

abundance: NA
j_gene: TRBJ2-3
d_gene: NA
v_gene: TRBV11-3
CDR3nt: TGTGCCAGCAGCGGCAGGACCACAGAAACGCAGTATTTT
CDR3aa: CASSGRTTETQYF

abundance: NA
j_gene: TRBJ2-7
d_gene: TRBD1
v_gene: TRBV12-3/TRBV12-4
CDR3nt: TGTGCCAGCAGTTACGACCCGGGACAGGGGAACAACGAGCAGTACTTC
CDR3aa: CASSYDPGQGNNEQYF

abundance: NA
j_gene: TRBJ2-4
d_gene: NA
v_gene: TRBV11-3
CDR3nt: TGTGCCAGCAGTTTGGGCGGGGATAGCAAAAACATTCAGTACTTC
CDR3aa: CASSLGGDSKNIQYF

abundance: NA
j_gene: TRBJ1-5
d_gene: NA
v_gene: TRBV4-1
CDR3nt: TGCGCCAGCAGCCCCCTGTCAAGGGATAGCAATCAGCCCCAGCATTTT
CDR3aa: CASSPLSRDSNQPQHF

abundance: many
j_gene: TRBJ2-1
d_gene: TRBD2
v_gene: TRBV20-1
CDR3nt: TGCAGTGCTAGATCCTTCGCGGGAGACCACAATGAGCAGTTCTTC
CDR3aa: CSARSFAGDHNEQFF

abundance: many
j_gene: TRBJ1-2
d_gene: TRBD1
v_gene: TRBV20-1
CDR3nt: TGCAGTGCTAGACCTTACAGGGGGTCGAACTATGGCTACACCTTC
CDR3aa: CSARPYRGSNYGYTF

abundance: NA
j_gene: TRBJ1-5
d_gene: NA
v_gene: TRBV4-3
CDR3nt: TGCGCCAGCAGCCAAGTTTATGAACAGCCTGATAGCAGTCAGCCCCAGCATTTT
CDR3aa: CASSQVYEQPDSSQPQHF

abundance: NA
j_gene: TRBJ1-1
d_gene: NA
v_gene: TRBV28
CDR3nt: TGTGCCAGCAGTTTAGAGGGCGACGGGAACACTGAAGCTTTCTTT
CDR3aa: CASSLEGDGNTEAFF

abundance: NA
j_gene: TRBJ1-2
d_gene: TRBD1
v_gene: TRBV11-1
CDR3nt: TGTGCCAGTAGCCGGGACAGCGGCTATGGCTTCACCTTC
CDR3aa: CASSRDSGYGFTF

abundance: few
j_gene: TRBJ2-7
d_gene: TRBD1
v_gene: TRBV5-6
CDR3nt: TGTGCCAGCAGCTGGACACCTCAGGGGGCGTCATTCTACGAGCAGTACTTC
CDR3aa: CASSWTPQGASFYEQYF

abundance: few
j_gene: TRBJ1-2
d_gene: TRBD1
v_gene: TRBV12-3/TRBV12-4
CDR3nt: TGTGCCAGCACTAGGACAGGGAGGCGATATGGCTACACCTTC
CDR3aa: CASTRTGRRYGYTF

abundance: NA
j_gene: TRBJ2-5
d_gene: TRBD2
v_gene: TRBV11-2
CDR3nt: TGTGCCAGCAACTTCGGGGGGGCGGATTGGGAGACCCAGCACTTC
CDR3aa: CASNFGGADWETQHF

abundance: NA
j_gene: TRBJ1-5
d_gene: NA
v_gene: TRBV4-1
CDR3nt: TGCGCCAGCAGCCGAGGGAGGCAGTTAGGTCAACCCCAGCATTTT
CDR3aa: CASSRGRQLGQPQHF

abundance: NA
j_gene: TRBJ1-1
d_gene: NA
v_gene: TRBV29-1
CDR3nt: TGCAGCGTTGTTATACAGGGAAAAACTGAAGCTTTCTTT
CDR3aa: CSVVIQGKTEAFF

abundance: NA
j_gene: TRBJ1-2
d_gene: NA
v_gene: TRBV20-1
CDR3nt: TGCAGTGCTGGTCTCTTCCGGGACCCCCGCCACGGTTACACCTTC
CDR3aa: CSAGLFRDPRHGYTF

abundance: many
j_gene: TRBJ2-5
d_gene: NA
v_gene: TRBV12-3/TRBV12-4
CDR3nt: TGTGCCAGCAGTTACAAACGAATTAGGGAGACCCAGTACTTC
CDR3aa: CASSYKRIRETQYF

abundance: NA
j_gene: TRBJ2-3
d_gene: NA
v_gene: TRBV6-5
CDR3nt: TGTGCCAGCAGCCAACAAGGCCTGGGAGGCAATCAGCCCCAGTATTTT
CDR3aa: CASSQQGLGGNQPQYF

abundance: many
j_gene: TRBJ2-7
d_gene: NA
v_gene: TRBV20-1
CDR3nt: TGCAGTGCTAGACTGACGGGCCCCGAGCAGTACTTC
CDR3aa: CSARLTGPEQYF

abundance: many
j_gene: TRBJ1-2
d_gene: NA
v_gene: TRBV12-3/TRBV12-4
CDR3nt: TGTGCCAGCAGGTTAGGTGCTCCCCAGCTAGGCTATGGCTACACCTTC
CDR3aa: CASRLGAPQLGYGYTF

abundance: NA
j_gene: TRBJ2-1
d_gene: NA
v_gene: TRBV4-2
CDR3nt: TGTGTCAGCAGCCAAGGGAATCTTCGGGAGAGCTACAATGAGCAGTTCTTC
CDR3aa: CVSSQGNLRESYNEQFF

abundance: NA
j_gene: TRBJ2-2
d_gene: NA
v_gene: TRBV12-5
CDR3nt: TGTGCTAGTGTCCAGTCTAACACCGGGGAGCTGTTTTTT
CDR3aa: CASVQSNTGELFF

abundance: few
j_gene: TRBJ2-2
d_gene: TRBD2
v_gene: TRBV4-2
CDR3nt: TGTGCCAGCAGACCGACTAGCGGACCCACCGGGGAGCTGTTTTTT
CDR3aa: CASRPTSGPTGELFF

abundance: NA
j_gene: TRBJ1-6
d_gene: NA
v_gene: TRBV6-6
CDR3nt: TGTGCCAGCAGTTTGGCGTGGGGCTCGGTAGATTCACCCCTCCACTTT
CDR3aa: CASSLAWGSVDSPLHF

abundance: NA
j_gene: TRBJ2-1
d_gene: NA
v_gene: TRBV11-3
CDR3nt: TGTGTCAGCAGCCCCCGGATTCTCGGGTACAATGAGCGGTTCTTC
CDR3aa: CVSSPRILGYNERFF

abundance: NA
j_gene: TRBJ2-1
d_gene: NA
v_gene: TRBV11-3
CDR3nt: TGTGCAAGCAGCCCCGAGGGGGGGCGAAGCAATGATCAGCTCTTC
CDR3aa: CASSPEGGRSNDQLF

abundance: once
j_gene: TRBJ2-5
d_gene: NA
v_gene: TRBV29-1
CDR3nt: TGCAGCATTTCCTGGATAACTAATGTAGAGACCCAGTACTTC
CDR3aa: CSISWITNVETQYF

abundance: NA
j_gene: TRBJ2-2
d_gene: NA
v_gene: TRBV20-1
CDR3nt: TGCAGTGCTAGAGCGTACAGCTCCACCGGGGAGCTGTTTTTT
CDR3aa: CSARAYSSTGELFF

abundance: once
j_gene: TRBJ1-1
d_gene: NA
v_gene: TRBV6-1
CDR3nt: TGTGCCAGCAGTGTAGCTAGGGGTTTTGTTTCTGAAGCTTTCTTT
CDR3aa: CASSVARGFVSEAFF

abundance: NA
j_gene: TRBJ1-4
d_gene: NA
v_gene: TRBV5-1
CDR3nt: TGCGCCAGCAGCTTCCAGGGACCGGAAAAACTGTTTTTT
CDR3aa: CASSFQGPEKLFF

abundance: NA
j_gene: TRBJ1-5
d_gene: NA
v_gene: TRBV6-5
CDR3nt: TGTGCCAGCAGTTTCCCCAATCAGCCCCAGCATTTT
CDR3aa: CASSFPNQPQHF

abundance: NA
j_gene: TRBJ2-7
d_gene: NA
v_gene: TRBV4-2
CDR3nt: TGTACCAGCAGCCAAGGGTACAGGGCCGTCCCAACCTATGAGCAGTACTTC
CDR3aa: CTSSQGYRAVPTYEQYF

abundance: NA
j_gene: TRBJ2-5
d_gene: NA
v_gene: TRBV11-2
CDR3nt: TGTGGCAGCAGCTTAGGCCAGAAAGAGAGCCAGTGCTTC
CDR3aa: CGSSLGQKESQCF

abundance: NA
j_gene: TRBJ2-1
d_gene: TRBD2
v_gene: TRBV4-1
CDR3nt: TGCGCCAGCAGCCTGCTGGGCGGGAGGGCCCATGACCGGTTCTTC
CDR3aa: CASSLLGGRAHDRFF

abundance: many
j_gene: TRBJ2-5
d_gene: NA
v_gene: TRBV12-3/TRBV12-4
CDR3nt: TGTGCCAGCAGTTCAGGGGTGTTCCCAGAGACCCAGTACTTC
CDR3aa: CASSSGVFPETQYF

abundance: NA
j_gene: TRBJ2-4
d_gene: NA
v_gene: TRBV11-2
CDR3nt: TGTGCCAGCATGGCCGTGGGGACAAACATTCAGTACTTC
CDR3aa: CASMAVGTNIQYF

abundance: NA
j_gene: TRBJ2-2
d_gene: NA
v_gene: TRBV4-1
CDR3nt: TGCGCCAGCAGCCGCGAGGCGAGGTTCCCTGGGGAGCGGTTTTTT
CDR3aa: CASSREARFPGERFF

abundance: once
j_gene: TRBJ1-3
d_gene: NA
v_gene: TRBV12-3/TRBV12-4
CDR3nt: TGTGCCAACAGAGTCTCTGGAAACACCATATATTTT
CDR3aa: CANRVSGNTIYF

abundance: once
j_gene: TRBJ2-1
d_gene: NA
v_gene: TRBV28
CDR3nt: TGTGCCAGCAGTTTATTAGAGTCGGAGCAGTTCTTC
CDR3aa: CASSLLESEQFF

abundance: many
j_gene: TRBJ2-7
d_gene: NA
v_gene: TRBV11-3
CDR3nt: TGTGCCAGCAGCCGATCCGGCGCAGGGCACTACGAGCAGTACTTC
CDR3aa: CASSRSGAGHYEQYF

abundance: few
j_gene: TRBJ1-3
d_gene: NA
v_gene: TRBV20-1
CDR3nt: TGCAGTGCTCTTAGACCTGGAAACACCATATATTTT
CDR3aa: CSALRPGNTIYF

abundance: NA
j_gene: TRBJ1-4
d_gene: TRBD1
v_gene: TRBV20-1
CDR3nt: TGCAGTGCTAGAATCCCACAGGGGGCGCTGACCGATACAACTAATGAAAAACTGTTTTTT
CDR3aa: CSARIPQGALTDTTNEKLFF

abundance: NA
j_gene: TRBJ2-7
d_gene: NA
v_gene: TRBV6-6
CDR3nt: TGTGCCAGCAGTTACATCTTCGGGGACCAGTACTTC
CDR3aa: CASSYIFGDQYF

abundance: NA
j_gene: TRBJ1-1
d_gene: NA
v_gene: TRBV28
CDR3nt: TGTGCCAGCAGTGGGCGTAGGAGGGGGTACATTGAAGCTTTCTTT
CDR3aa: CASSGRRRGYIEAFF

abundance: NA
j_gene: TRBJ1-5
d_gene: TRBD1
v_gene: TRBV6-1
CDR3nt: TGTGCCAGCAACGGACAGGTTAATCAGCCCCAGCATTTT
CDR3aa: CASNGQVNQPQHF

abundance: NA
j_gene: TRBJ2-5
d_gene: TRBD2
v_gene: TRBV20-1
CDR3nt: TGCAGTGTAACCCGGGAGGTCCAAGAGACCCAATACTTC
CDR3aa: CSVTREVQETQYF

abundance: NA
j_gene: TRBJ1-4
d_gene: NA
v_gene: TRBV12-3/TRBV12-4
CDR3nt: TGTGCCAGCAGTTTACACAGTAATGAAAAACTGTTTTTT
CDR3aa: CASSLHSNEKLFF

abundance: NA
j_gene: TRBJ2-1
d_gene: TRBD2
v_gene: TRBV20-1
CDR3nt: TGCAGTGCTGGAGATGGTTCGGGACTATCTAGGAATGAGCAGTTCTTC
CDR3aa: CSAGDGSGLSRNEQFF

abundance: NA
j_gene: TRBJ2-5
d_gene: NA
v_gene: TRBV11-2
CDR3nt: TGTGCCAGCAGCTACTCAATGGGGGGGCCAAAGGAGACCAAGTACTTC
CDR3aa: CASSYSMGGPKETKYF

abundance: NA
j_gene: TRBJ1-1
d_gene: TRBD1
v_gene: TRBV20-1
CDR3nt: TGCAGAGCAACGCCAGGGGGCGAGGGTGAAGCTTTCTTT
CDR3aa: CRATPGGEGEAFF

abundance: NA
j_gene: TRBJ2-3
d_gene: TRBD2
v_gene: TRBV6-1
CDR3nt: TGTGCCAGTAGTGAGGCTAGCGGTATAGATACGCAGTATTTT
CDR3aa: CASSEASGIDTQYF

abundance: many
j_gene: TRBJ2-5
d_gene: TRBD1
v_gene: TRBV6-6
CDR3nt: TGTGCCAGCAGTTACCGGGACAGGGGGCAAGAGACCCAGTACTTC
CDR3aa: CASSYRDRGQETQYF

abundance: NA
j_gene: TRBJ2-5
d_gene: NA
v_gene: TRBV20-1
CDR3nt: TGCAGTCTTAGGGCGGCAGGGAAAGAGACCCAGTACTTC
CDR3aa: CSLRAAGKETQYF